The source of this T cell receptor beta chain is a study of blood T cells in healthy people across ages. Through a sample-barcoded 5' primer and a J-beta primer mix, a second PCR was run for roughly 6 to 12 cycles. The template-switch adaptor was a 5' adaptor with 12 random nucleotides. It tagged each cDNA molecule. TCRdb reprocessed the 5' RACE reads with MiXCR, giving one entry per CDR3 protein. This sample has around 800,000 distinct CDR3 sequences; 46% occur once, and the top ten carry less than 20%. Points from the study as a whole: Changes seen in expanded clonotypes were possibly confounded by donor CMV status left unknown. The unsorted PBMCs prevented any conclusive comparison of naive versus antigen-experienced cells. Aged donors had fewer naive CD4+ cells and lower diversity than long-lived donors.

On this clonotype: Antigen specificity is unknown.

Specimen: blood. This clonotype was sampled from a man older than 75 in good health.

CDR3 nucleotide sequence: TGTGCCAGCAGGGGACAGGGCCTCAATCAGCCCCAGCATTTT. Its translation: CASRGQGLNQPQHF. This rearrangement joins TRBV6-5 to TRBJ1-5, with 9 bases aligning to TRBD1. V was clipped by 6 bases and J by 3 bases; unmatched bases: 3. The CDR3 totals 14 residues. The germline V gene has CDR1 MNHEY and CDR2 SVGAGI.